The 19 T cell receptor beta chains in this list originate from one sample, sequenced in a study of beta chain features in type 1 diabetes. The isolated RNA, all of it, was reverse transcribed, so expressed TCRB transcripts were what got sequenced. Measured with immunoSEQ multiplex PCR; TCRdb has only the in-frame clones, and not every one. In the table there are approximately 120,000 clones, less than 40% of which are singletons. Sequencing input: stem cell memory CD4+ T cells from blood. The source of these receptors is a woman aged 18-29 years in good health.

The V gene is TRBV28, the J gene TRBJ2-5; D not certain. Trimming removed 7 bases at V and 0 bases at J, with 12 bases between. The CDR3 is made up of 14 amino acids. Germline lookup yields CDR1 MDHEN and CDR2 SYDVKM. The CDR3 sequence: CASTTPVYQETQYF. The CDR3, as DNA: TGTGCCAGCACCACTCCGGTTTACCAAGAGACCCAGTACTTC.

This rearrangement joins TRBV11-2 to TRBJ2-7, with 10 nucleotides matching TRBD2. CDR3 length: 16 residues. Germline trimming cut 1 base from V and 6 bases from J; bases unmatched to any gene: 9. Germline V gene sequence: CDR1 SGHAT, CDR2 FQNNGV. For the CDR3, the DNA is TGTGCCAGCAGCTTAGTAAGCGGGAGGGCCTCCAGCGAGCAGTACTTC. Protein sequence: CASSLVSGRASSEQYF. Full variable domain (missing parts from reference TRBV11-2 and TRBJ2-7): EAGVAQSPRYKIIEKRQSVAFWCNPISGHATLYWYQQILGQGPKLLIQFQNNGVVDDSQLPKDRFSAERLKGVDSTLKIQPAKLEDSAVYLCASSLVSGRASSEQYFGPGTRLTVT.

The chain joins TRBV6-6 to TRBJ1-5; 7 nucleotides match TRBD1. The CDR3 sequence is 15 residues long. Trimming removed 2 bases from V and 9 bases from J; junction bases left unmatched: 10. The germline CDR1 and CDR2 sequences are MNHNY and SVGAGI (reference sequence). CDR3 nucleotides: TGTGCCAGCAGTTACCGGACAGGATCCCCTCTGCCCCAGCATTTT. Translated, it gives CASSYRTGSPLPQHF.

This clone was observed a handful of times. The chain has TRBV5-1 and TRBJ1-1, with D possibly being TRBD1 (5 bases). The CDR3 consists of 14 residues. From germline, CDR1 is SGHRS and CDR2 YFSETQ. Trimming took off 5 bases at V and 3 bases at J, with 14 bases between the two ends. The CDR3 DNA reads as TGCGCCAGCAGGACGTTTGACAGATACACTGAAGCTTTCTTT. It is translated as CASRTFDRYTEAFF.

The chain uses TRBV5-1 and TRBJ1-2; 7 nucleotides align to TRBD1. V dropped 4 bases and J dropped 3; count of bases not matched to a gene: 9. The CDR3 has 15 amino acids. Germline V lookup: CDR1 SGHRS, CDR2 YFSETQ. The CDR3 DNA sequence: TGCGCCAGCAGCCGGAACGGGGACAGCTACTATGGCTACACCTTC. Its translation: CASSRNGDSYYGYTF.

This clone was recorded a few times. The V gene is TRBV25-1, the J gene TRBJ2-7, with 7 bases that match TRBD1. V shed 8 bases and J 0 bases; nucleotides not matched to a gene: 4. The CDR3 contains 13 residues. Germline V gene data show CDR1 as MGHDK and CDR2 as SYGVNS. The CDR3 sequence: CASGGQFSYEQYF. In nucleotides, the CDR3 is TGTGCCAGCGGGGGACAGTTCTCCTACGAGCAGTACTTC.

V and J are TRBV19 and TRBJ2-5, with TRBD2 as a possible D gene (6 bases). CDR3 length equals 13 residues. Deletions cut 9 bases from V and 1 base from J, with 12 bases between. Germline CDR1 reads LNHDA; CDR2 reads SQIVND (reference sequence). The CDR3 reads CASASSAQETQYF. In DNA, the CDR3 is TGTGCCAGCGCTTCTAGCGCCCAAGAGACCCAGTACTTC.

This clone was detected only a few times. V and J are TRBV30 and TRBJ1-5, with D hard to call. Germline values: CDR1 GTSNPN, CDR2 SVGIG (reference sequence). The length of the CDR3 is 13 residues. V was shortened by 5 bases and J by 6 bases, with 14 bases between the two germline ends. The DNA of the CDR3 is TGTGCCTGGGAGGTCGGGGAAGGTCAGCCCCAGCATTTT. It codes for CAWEVGEGQPQHF.

The sample holds a few counts of this clone. At one of its ends the junction is not consistent with the germline gene, which may arise from a read error. The rearrangement joins TRBV5-1 to TRBJ1-2; 8 bases match TRBD1. The length of the CDR3 is 17 residues. The germline V gene encodes CDR1 SGHRS and CDR2 YFSETQ. CDR3 in amino acids: CASRLGQARRYVYGYTF. The CDR3 DNA follows: TGCGCCAGCAGATTGGGACAGGCCCGCCGTTACGTCTATGGCTACACCTTC. The entire variable domain, with the rest obtained from reference TRBV5-1 and TRBJ1-2, is as follows: KAGVTQTPRYLIKTRGQQVTLSCSPISGHRSVSWYQQTPGQGLQFLFEYFSETQRNKGNFPGRFSGRQFSNSRSEMNVSTLELGDSALYLCASRLGQARRYVYGYTFGSGTRLTVV.

The CDR3: CASSPGLAGPQYF. The CDR3 nucleotides are TGTGCCAGCAGCCCGGGACTAGCGGGACCGCAGTATTTT. The genes are TRBV7-2 and TRBJ2-3, with 13 bases identical to TRBD2. V gave up 5 bases and J gave up 10 bases; unmatched junction bases: 3. In germline, CDR1 is SGHTA, CDR2 FQGNSA. The CDR3 extends over 13 amino acids.

The chain's CDR3 is CASSLASNTGELFF. CDR3 sequence (DNA): TGTGCCAGCAGCTTGGCTTCGAACACCGGGGAGCTGTTTTTT. V and J are TRBV5-4 and TRBJ2-2; D uncertain. The CDR3 totals 14 residues. The V gene's germline CDR1 is SGHNT and CDR2 YYREEE (reference sequence). Trimming stripped 0 bases from V and 0 bases from J, with 3 bases between.

This chain links TRBV10-3 with TRBJ2-1; TRBD1 matches at 11 bases. Germline CDR1 ENHRY, CDR2 SYGVKD. The CDR3 spans 15 residues. Trimming at V came to 6 bases and at J to 3 bases, leaving 4 bases not matched to a gene. The CDR3 reads CAIRRTGGSYNEQFF. The CDR3 DNA reads TGTGCCATCAGACGGACAGGGGGCAGCTACAATGAGCAGTTCTTC.

This chain connects TRBV19 to TRBJ1-1; tentative D call: TRBD1 (5 bases). Germline values: CDR1 LNHDA, CDR2 SQIVND (reference sequence). CDR3 length: 14 residues. With 4 bases removed from V and 1 base from J, the gap between germline ends came to 10 bases. CDR3 in DNA: TGTGCCAGTAGTACACAGGTCGAGAACACTGAAGCTTTCTTT. Translation: CASSTQVENTEAFF.

This clone was seen only a few times. This rearrangement joins TRBV7-9 to TRBJ2-7; D is ambiguous. CDR3 length equals 14 residues. Trimming shortened V by 2 bases and J by 2 bases, and 10 bases separated the two germline ends. Germline V CDR1 and CDR2: SEHNR, FQNEAQ (reference sequence). The CDR3 region is CASSLTEYAYEQYF. CDR3 bases: TGTGCCAGCAGCTTAACGGAGTACGCCTACGAGCAGTACTTC.

This clone was counted a few times. The chain recombines TRBV21-1 with TRBJ2-1; the D call TRBD2 from the table was never checked on the DNA. TRBV21-1 is given as a pseudogene. The length of the CDR3 is 13 residues. The CDR3 sequence is CASGLAGLNEQFF. The CDR3 DNA reads TGTGCCAGCGGACTAGCGGGCCTTAATGAGCAGTTCTTC.

The chain recombines TRBV7-2 with TRBJ2-1; 9 nucleotides agree with TRBD2. V lost 5 bases, J lost 8 bases, and 13 bases stayed unmatched. Germline loops: CDR1 SGHTA, CDR2 FQGNSA. The length of the CDR3 is 16 residues. CDR3 amino acids: CASSAPLAGLGYEQFF. The CDR3 DNA sequence: TGTGCCAGCAGCGCCCCGCTAGCGGGATTAGGGTATGAGCAGTTCTTC.

The chain's CDR3 is CAWSAQYNEQFF. The DNA of the CDR3 is TGTGCCTGGAGTGCACAGTACAATGAGCAGTTCTTC. The chain couples TRBV30 to TRBJ2-1; D gene ambiguous. The CDR3 loop spans 12 amino acids. V gave up 1 base and J gave up 4 bases, with 5 bases separating them. Germline CDR1 and CDR2: GTSNPN and SVGIG (reference sequence). The full variable domain, completed using reference TRBV30 and TRBJ2-1, is SQTIHQWPATLVQPVGSPLSLECTVEGTSNPNLYWYRQAAGRGLQLLFYSVGIGQISSEVPQNLSASRPQDRQFILSSKKLLLSDSGFYLCAWSAQYNEQFFGPGTRLTVL.

The sample holds one count of this clone. The chain joins TRBV2 to TRBJ1-3; 7 bases line up with TRBD1. Germline assignment: CDR1 SNHLY and CDR2 FYNNEI. J was trimmed by 9 bases and V by 6 bases; bases with no gene match: 8. The CDR3 covers 13 residues. CDR3 DNA: TGTGCCAGCAGACGACAGGGAATGGGCACCATATATTTT. Its protein product is CASRRQGMGTIYF.

This clone came up a few times. V is TRBV7-6 and J is TRBJ2-7; 11 bases agree with TRBD2. This CDR3 contains 14 residues. CDR1 is SGHVS, CDR2 FNYEAQ, per germline. V lost 3 bases, J lost 3 bases, and 1 base stayed unmatched. The CDR3 loop is CASSFGTSGYEQYF. The CDR3 bases are TGTGCCAGCAGCTTTGGGACTAGCGGCTACGAGCAGTACTTC.